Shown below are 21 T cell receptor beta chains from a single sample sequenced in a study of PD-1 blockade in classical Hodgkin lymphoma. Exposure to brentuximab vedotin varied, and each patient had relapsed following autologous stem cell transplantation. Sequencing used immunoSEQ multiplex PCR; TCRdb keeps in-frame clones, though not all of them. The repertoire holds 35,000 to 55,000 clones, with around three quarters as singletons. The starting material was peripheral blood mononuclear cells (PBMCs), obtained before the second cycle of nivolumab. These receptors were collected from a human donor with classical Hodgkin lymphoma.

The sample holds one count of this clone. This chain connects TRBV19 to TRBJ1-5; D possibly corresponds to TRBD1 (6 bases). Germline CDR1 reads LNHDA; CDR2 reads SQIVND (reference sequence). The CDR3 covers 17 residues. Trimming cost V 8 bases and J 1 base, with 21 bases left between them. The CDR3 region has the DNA TGTGCCAGTGTCCTCAAACGCGGGGGGCCAAGCAATCAGCCCCAGCATTTT. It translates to CASVLKRGGPSNQPQHF.

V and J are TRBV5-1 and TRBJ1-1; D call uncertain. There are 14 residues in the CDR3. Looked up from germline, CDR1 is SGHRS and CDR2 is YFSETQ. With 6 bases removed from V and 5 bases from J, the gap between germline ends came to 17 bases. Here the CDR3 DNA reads TGCGCCAGCACGCAGGACCCGGGAGGGACTGAAGCTTTCTTT. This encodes CASTQDPGGTEAFF.

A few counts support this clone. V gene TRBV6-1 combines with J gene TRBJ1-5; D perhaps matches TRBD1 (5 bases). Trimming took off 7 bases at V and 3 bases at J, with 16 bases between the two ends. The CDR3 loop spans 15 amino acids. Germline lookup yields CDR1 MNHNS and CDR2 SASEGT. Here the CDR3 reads CASTKSRQYNQPQHF. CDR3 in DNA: TGTGCCAGCACCAAATCGAGACAGTACAATCAGCCCCAGCATTTT.

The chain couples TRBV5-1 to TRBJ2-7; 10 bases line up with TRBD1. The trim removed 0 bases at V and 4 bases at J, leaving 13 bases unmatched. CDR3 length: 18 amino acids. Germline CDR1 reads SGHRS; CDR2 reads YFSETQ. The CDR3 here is CASSLDFRDRGPDYEQYF. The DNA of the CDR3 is TGCGCCAGCAGCTTGGATTTCAGGGACAGGGGTCCTGATTACGAGCAGTACTTC.

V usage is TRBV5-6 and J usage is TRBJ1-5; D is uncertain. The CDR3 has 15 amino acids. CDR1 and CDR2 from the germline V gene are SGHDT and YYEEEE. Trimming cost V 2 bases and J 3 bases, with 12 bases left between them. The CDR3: CASSFQMQINQPQHF. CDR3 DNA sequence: TGTGCCAGCAGCTTTCAAATGCAGATCAATCAGCCCCAGCATTTT.

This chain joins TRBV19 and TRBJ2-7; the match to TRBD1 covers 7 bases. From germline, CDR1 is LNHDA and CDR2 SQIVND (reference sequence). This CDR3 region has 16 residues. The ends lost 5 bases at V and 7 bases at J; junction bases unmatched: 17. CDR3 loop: CASSAIHRGSLGEQYF. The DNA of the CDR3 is TGTGCCAGTAGTGCGATACACAGGGGATCTCTCGGAGAGCAGTACTTC.

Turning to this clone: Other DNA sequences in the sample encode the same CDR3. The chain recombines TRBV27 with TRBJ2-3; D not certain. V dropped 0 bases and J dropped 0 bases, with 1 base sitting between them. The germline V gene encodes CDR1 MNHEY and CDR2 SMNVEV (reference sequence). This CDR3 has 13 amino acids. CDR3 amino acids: CASSLSSTDTQYF. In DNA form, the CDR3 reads TGTGCCAGCAGTTTATCCAGCACAGATACGCAGTATTTT.

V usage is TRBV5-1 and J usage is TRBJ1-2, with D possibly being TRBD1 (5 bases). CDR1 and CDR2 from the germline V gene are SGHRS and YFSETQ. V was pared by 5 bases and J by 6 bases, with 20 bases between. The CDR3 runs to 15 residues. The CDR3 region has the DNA TGCGCCAGCAGTCCCACTCTCATACCAGGGAATGGCTACACCTTC. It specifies CASSPTLIPGNGYTF. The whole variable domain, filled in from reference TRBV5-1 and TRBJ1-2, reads KAGVTQTPRYLIKTRGQQVTLSCSPISGHRSVSWYQQTPGQGLQFLFEYFSETQRNKGNFPGRFSGRQFSNSRSEMNVSTLELGDSALYLCASSPTLIPGNGYTFGSGTRLTVV.

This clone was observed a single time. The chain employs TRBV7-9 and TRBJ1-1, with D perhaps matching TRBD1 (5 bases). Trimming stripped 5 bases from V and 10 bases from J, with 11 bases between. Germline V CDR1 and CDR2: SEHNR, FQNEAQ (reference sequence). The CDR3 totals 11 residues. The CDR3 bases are TGTGCCAGCAGCCTGACAGATCGAGCTTTCTTT. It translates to CASSLTDRAFF.

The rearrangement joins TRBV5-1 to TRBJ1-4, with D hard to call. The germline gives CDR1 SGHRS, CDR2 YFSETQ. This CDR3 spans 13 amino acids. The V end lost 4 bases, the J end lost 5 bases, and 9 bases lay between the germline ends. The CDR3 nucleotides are TGCGCCAGCAGCGGTTCCGGAAATGAAAAACTGTTTTTT. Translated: CASSGSGNEKLFF.

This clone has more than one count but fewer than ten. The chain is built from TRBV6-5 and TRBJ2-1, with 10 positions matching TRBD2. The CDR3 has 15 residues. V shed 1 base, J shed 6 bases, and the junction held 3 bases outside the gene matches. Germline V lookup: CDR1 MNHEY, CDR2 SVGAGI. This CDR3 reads CASSYWLAGANEQFF. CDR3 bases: TGTGCCAGCAGTTACTGGCTAGCGGGAGCCAATGAGCAGTTCTTC.

CDR3 nucleotides: TGTGCCAGCGGGACAGGGAACACTGAAGCTTTCTTT. Its translation: CASGTGNTEAFF. V gene TRBV6-6 combines with J gene TRBJ1-1; TRBD1 matches at 8 bases. The length of the CDR3 is 12 residues. Germline trimming cut 8 bases from V and 1 base from J; bases unmatched to any gene: 0. Germline assignment: CDR1 MNHNY and CDR2 SVGAGI (reference sequence).

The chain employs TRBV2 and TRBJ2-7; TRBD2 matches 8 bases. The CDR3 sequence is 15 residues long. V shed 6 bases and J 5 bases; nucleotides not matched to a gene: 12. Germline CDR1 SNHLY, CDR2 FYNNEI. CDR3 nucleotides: TGTGCCAGCAGGCCTACGGGGGGGGCGAAAAACGAGCAGTACTTC. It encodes CASRPTGGAKNEQYF. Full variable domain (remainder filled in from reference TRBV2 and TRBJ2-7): EPEVTQTPSHQVTQMGQEVILRCVPISNHLYFYWYRQILGQKVEFLVSFYNNEISEKSEIFDDQFSVERPDGSNFTLKIRSTKLEDSAMYFCASRPTGGAKNEQYFGPGTRLTVT.

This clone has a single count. The CDR3: CAWMGSGNTIYF. The CDR3 DNA sequence: TGTGCCTGGATGGGTTCTGGAAACACCATATATTTT. This chain joins TRBV30 and TRBJ1-3; D gene ambiguous. The CDR3 contains 12 residues. V was pared by 4 bases and J by 1 base, with 5 bases between. Germline CDR1 GTSNPN, CDR2 SVGIG (reference sequence).

The CDR3 DNA is TGTGCAAGTCGTCACGACAGGGTAGCTTTCTTT. Translating it yields CASRHDRVAFF. The genes are TRBV12-2 and TRBJ1-1; no DNA check was done on the table's D call, TRBD1. TRBV12-2 is deemed a pseudogene. This CDR3 has 11 residues.

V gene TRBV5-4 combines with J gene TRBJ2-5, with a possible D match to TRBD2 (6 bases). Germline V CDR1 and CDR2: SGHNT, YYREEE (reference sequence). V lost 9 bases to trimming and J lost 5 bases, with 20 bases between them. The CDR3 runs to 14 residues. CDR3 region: CATGTGRAGETQYF. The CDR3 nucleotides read TGTGCCACGGGGACGGGCCGTGCGGGGGAGACCCAGTACTTC.

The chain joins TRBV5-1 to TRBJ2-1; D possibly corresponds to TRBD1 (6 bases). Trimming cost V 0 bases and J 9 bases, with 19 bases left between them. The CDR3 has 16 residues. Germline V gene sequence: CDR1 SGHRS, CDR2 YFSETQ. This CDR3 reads CASSLDPTGITGEQFF. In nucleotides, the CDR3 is TGCGCCAGCAGCTTGGACCCAACAGGGATAACGGGTGAGCAGTTCTTC. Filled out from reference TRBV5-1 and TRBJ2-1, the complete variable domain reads KAGVTQTPRYLIKTRGQQVTLSCSPISGHRSVSWYQQTPGQGLQFLFEYFSETQRNKGNFPGRFSGRQFSNSRSEMNVSTLELGDSALYLCASSLDPTGITGEQFFGPGTRLTVL.

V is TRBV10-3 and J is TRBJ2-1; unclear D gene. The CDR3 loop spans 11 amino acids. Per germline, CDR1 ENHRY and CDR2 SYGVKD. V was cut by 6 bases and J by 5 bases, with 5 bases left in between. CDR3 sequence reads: CAIRIDNEQFF. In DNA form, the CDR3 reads TGTGCCATCAGGATAGACAATGAGCAGTTCTTC.

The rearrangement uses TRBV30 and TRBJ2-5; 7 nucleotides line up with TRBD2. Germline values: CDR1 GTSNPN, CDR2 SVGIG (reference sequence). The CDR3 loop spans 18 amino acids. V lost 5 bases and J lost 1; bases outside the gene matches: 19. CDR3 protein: CAWSTYTNPSGPQETQYF. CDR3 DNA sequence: TGTGCCTGGTCCACCTATACAAACCCTAGCGGACCCCAAGAGACCCAGTACTTC.

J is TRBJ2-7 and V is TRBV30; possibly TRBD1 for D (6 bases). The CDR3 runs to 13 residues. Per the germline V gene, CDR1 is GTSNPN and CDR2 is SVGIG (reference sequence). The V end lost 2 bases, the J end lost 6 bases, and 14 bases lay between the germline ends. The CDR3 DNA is TGTGCCTGGAGTCACTCGGTACAGGGCGAGCAGTACTTC. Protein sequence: CAWSHSVQGEQYF.

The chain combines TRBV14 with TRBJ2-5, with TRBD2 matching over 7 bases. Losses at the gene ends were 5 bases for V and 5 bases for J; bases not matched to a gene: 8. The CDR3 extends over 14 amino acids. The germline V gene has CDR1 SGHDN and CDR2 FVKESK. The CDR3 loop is CASSSWTSRETQYF. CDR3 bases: TGTGCCAGCAGCTCGTGGACTAGTAGGGAGACCCAGTACTTC. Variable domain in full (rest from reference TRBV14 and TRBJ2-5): EAGVTQFPSHSVIEKGQTVTLRCDPISGHDNLYWYRRVMGKEIKFLLHFVKESKQDESGMPNNRFLAERTGGTYSTLKVQPAELEDSGVYFCASSSWTSRETQYFGPGTRLLVL.